Listed here are 8 T cell receptor beta chains from one sample, sequenced in a study of sequential checkpoint blockade in melanoma. Treatment here: randomized to nivolumab then ipilimumab (arm A) or the reverse (arm B). Clones were sequenced by immunoSEQ multiplex PCR, and TCRdb holds only the in-frame ones, with some missing. The sample carries 2,000 to 2,500 clones, roughly 21% recorded once. The sequencing here drew on tumor tissue (inferred from file names), taken from a patient given nivolumab and ipilimumab in sequence. The receptors stem from a human donor with melanoma.

The chain carries TRBV19 and TRBJ2-3; a possible D gene is TRBD1 (5 bases). CDR1 and CDR2 from the germline V gene are LNHDA and SQIVND (reference sequence). The V gene lost 5 bases and the J gene lost 1 base, with 7 bases spanning the gap. The CDR3 loop spans 13 amino acids. The DNA for the CDR3 is TGTGCCAGTAGTTTACAGGGCACAGATACGCAGTATTTT. This codes for CASSLQGTDTQYF.

This clone was seen repeatedly, ten times or more. The chain combines TRBV11-3 with TRBJ1-2; possibly TRBD1 for D (5 bases). Trimming stripped 5 bases from V and 8 bases from J, with 18 bases between. CDR3 length equals 14 residues. Germline-derived CDR1 and CDR2 are SGHNT and YENEEA. The CDR3: CASSNPGVGDGYTF. CDR3 nucleotide sequence: TGTGCCAGCAGCAATCCCGGGGTAGGGGACGGCTACACCTTC.

Relative to its sample, this clone is medium-sized. This chain connects TRBV23-1 to TRBJ2-5; D is possibly TRBD1 (7 bases). TRBV23-1 is sorted into the ORF group, with uncertain function. The CDR3 totals 13 residues. V was clipped by 6 bases and J by 4 bases, with 12 bases between them. The CDR3 spells CASSPQGGETQYF. CDR3 sequence (DNA): TGCGCCAGCAGCCCCCAGGGGGGAGAGACCCAGTACTTC.

This clone is medium-sized by share. The chain recombines TRBV11-3 with TRBJ2-2; perhaps TRBD1 as D (6 bases). Germline V CDR1 and CDR2: SGHNT, YENEEA. The CDR3 runs 14 residues. With 3 bases removed from V and 5 bases from J, the gap between germline ends came to 10 bases. CDR3 region: CASSLSQGTGELFF. In nucleotides, the CDR3 is TGTGCCAGCAGCTTGTCTCAGGGGACCGGGGAGCTGTTTTTT. Based on the CDR3 plus reference TRBV11-3 and TRBJ2-2, the full variable domain is EAGVVQSPRYKIIEKKQPVAFWCNPISGHNTLYWYLQNLGQGPELLIRYENEEAVDDSQLPKDRFSAERLKGVDSTLKIQPAELGDSAVYLCASSLSQGTGELFFGEGSRLTVL.

This clone occurred a few times. This sequence joins TRBV1 and TRBJ2-1. TRBV1 is reported as a pseudogene. The CDR3 has 18 residues. The CDR3 DNA sequence: TGCACCAGCAGCCAAGATAGGGTCTGGGCCAACTCCTACAATGAGCAGTTCTTC. This encodes CTSSQDRVWANSYNEQFF.

This clone counts as medium-sized. This chain connects TRBV11-3 to TRBJ2-6; D unclear. This CDR3 region has 15 residues. Germline V lookup: CDR1 SGHNT, CDR2 YENEEA. Between the trimmed V and J ends, which lost 0 bases and 0 bases, there was a span of 3 bases. The CDR3 sequence is CASSLDFSGANVLTF. CDR3 nucleotides: TGTGCCAGCAGCTTAGACTTCTCTGGGGCCAACGTCCTGACTTTC. Full variable domain (outside the CDR3, taken from reference TRBV11-3 and TRBJ2-6): EAGVVQSPRYKIIEKKQPVAFWCNPISGHNTLYWYLQNLGQGPELLIRYENEEAVDDSQLPKDRFSAERLKGVDSTLKIQPAELGDSAVYLCASSLDFSGANVLTFGAGSRLTVL.

CDR3 sequence reads: CASSPQGGATGANVLTF. The CDR3 DNA reads as TGTGCCAGCAGCCCCCAGGGAGGGGCAACTGGGGCCAACGTCCTGACTTTC. This chain uses TRBV11-3 with TRBJ2-6, with 7 nucleotides matching TRBD2. V trimming: 5 bases; J trimming: 2 bases; junction bases outside the gene matches: 9. Germline V gene data show CDR1 as SGHNT and CDR2 as YENEEA. CDR3 length: 17 residues.

This clone has only a few counts. J is TRBJ2-3 and V is TRBV6-8; a weak D match, TRBD1 (6 bases). V was clipped by 2 bases and J by 2 bases, with 17 bases between them. The CDR3 has 17 residues. The germline V gene has CDR1 MNHGY and CDR2 SAAAGT. This CDR3 reads CASSYPPFEGDTDTQYF. The CDR3, as DNA: TGTGCCAGCAGTTACCCTCCTTTTGAGGGGGACACAGATACGCAGTATTTT.